This TCR beta chain was captured by sequencing in a study of ipilimumab plus nivolumab after autologous stem cell transplantation. This CDR3 spans 17 amino acids. Germline V lookup: CDR1 SGHNT, CDR2 YYREEE (reference sequence). Using immunoSEQ multiplex PCR, the repertoire was profiled, and TCRdb retains in-frame clones only, with some absent. This table has 20,000 to 25,000 clones, roughly 70% appearing once. The material was PBMCs, obtained in a trial of ipilimumab plus nivolumab as post-transplant consolidation. The source is a male donor with diffuse large B-cell lymphoma. The chain carries TRBV5-4 and TRBJ2-5, with TRBD2 matching 12 bases. The DNA end is a closer match to TRBJ2-7, so the J assignment may be wrong. This CDR3 reads CASSSGLAGASSYEQYF. CDR3 coding DNA: TGTGCCAGCAGCTCGGGACTAGCGGGTGCCAGCTCCTACGAGCAGTACTTC.